This T cell receptor (beta chain) appears in the sequencing data of a study of T cells after yellow fever vaccination (dated by TCRdb to about 2019). General notes on the study: The SMART-Seq v4 Ultra Low Input RNA kit was used to prepare libraries from fractions with low cell numbers. Two healthy male donors, one aged 18 to 30 and one aged 30 to 40 years, were included in the cohort. Bulk TCR alpha and beta repertoires were sequenced longitudinally to track T-cell clones before and after primary and booster YFV17D yellow fever vaccination. Blood samples were taken at several timepoints before and after primary and secondary immunization, and bulk PBMC replicates and cell subsets were isolated.

This clonotype has at least ten counts. Its antigen specificity is not known. One base away there is no much larger clone; base qualities are not given. In light of the paper, this sample's treatment or condition label describes: live attenuated yellow fever vaccine strain. PBMCs were isolated from peripheral blood using a standard Ficoll-Paque protocol. CD4 and CD8 T-cell fractions were isolated with Dynabeads CD4 and CD8 positive selection kits. RNA was extracted with TriZol from bulk PBMCs, CD4 and CD8 fractions, and dextramer-positive and dextramer-negative fractions. Beyond this particular receptor, the publication reports: A small fraction of clonotypes showed up in both the CD4 and CD8 compartments, probably as a result of convergent recombination. Only a couple of donors were included in the study, so the extent to which the findings can be generalized is limited. After the booster, most clones that had expanded after primary vaccination were detected again (nearly 98% of CD4 and about 88% of CD8), suggesting broad maintenance of memory. The secondary T-cell response was weaker than the primary response but faster, peaking on day 5 instead of day 15. Computational filtering was required because FACS-sorted repertoires could contain abundant contaminating clonotypes from the bulk population.

Synthesis of TCR cDNA relied on 5'RACE template switching, a step that introduced a universal primer site along with unique molecular identifiers. cDNA synthesis was primed from both the TCR alpha and TCR beta constant segments. Two PCR steps were used to amplify libraries, with sample barcodes and sequencing adapters being added in the second step. Libraries were sequenced on Illumina HiSeq 2500 (2x100 bp) or NovaSeq (2x150 bp). Concerning the study's data processing: MIGEC handled demultiplexing of reads and collapsing into UMI consensus sequences, while MiXCR performed V(D)J alignment. Vaccine-responding clonotypes were defined with edgeR using replicate PBMC samples, requiring FDR below 0.01 and a log2 fold change above 5 up to day 15. CD4 or CD8 identity was assigned to each bulk clonotype according to whether the clonotype was present at higher abundance in the sequenced CD4 repertoire or the sequenced CD8 repertoire. The raw public data were reprocessed by TCRdb itself: fastp quality trimming at Q25, MiXCR clonotype calling, in-frame beta chains only. CDR3 protein duplicates are merged, each entry listing the most common genes and DNA. The V and J calls reflect TCRdb's pipeline rather than the authors' work. Within this sample are around 50,000 distinct CDR3 sequences, with roughly 7.5% of them counted one time only. Jointly, the top ten make up 28% of the sample.

This receptor was taken from a man between 18 and 29 years old who received the YFV17D yellow fever vaccine. The sequencing here drew on CD8+ T cells sorted from PBMCs, taken less than 18 days after the first yellow fever vaccination.

The DNA reads TGTGCCAGCAGCTTAGCCCTAGAGCGGGAGCAGTTCTTC. Its translation reads: CASSLALEREQFF. Recombination connected TRBV7-6 to TRBJ2-1, with TRBD2 perhaps the D gene, on 5 matching bases. V was cut back by 0 bases and J by 10 bases, leaving a gap of 10 bases between them. The CDR3, cysteine through phenylalanine, is 13 amino acids long. The CDR3 DNA has 39 bases and is translated from base 1. Taken from the germline V gene, the CDR1 and CDR2 loops are SGHVS and FNYEAQ.